Listed below are T cell receptor beta chains from one sample, sequenced in a study of blood T cell repertoires in COVID-19. Measured with immunoSEQ multiplex PCR; TCRdb has only the in-frame clones, and not every one. The sample carries about 250,000 clones, 84% recorded once. The sample was peripheral blood. These receptors all come from a man aged 50 or older with acute or convalescent COVID-19. CDR3s include the opening cysteine and the closing phenylalanine or tryptophan. Fields, in order: J gene, clone size, D gene, V gene, CDR3 DNA, CDR3 protein. D genes are given only for firm matches. Size is stated for part of the rows, as once, few or many counts, or as a class when the clone is expanded.

j_call: TRBJ2-5; clone_size: NA; d_call: TRBD2; v_call: TRBV4-2; cdr3_nt: TGTGCCAGCAGCCAACTTGGGAGCGGACTAGCAGATAGGGACCAAGAGACCCAGTACTTC; cdr3_aa: CASSQLGSGLADRDQETQYF
j_call: TRBJ2-5; clone_size: NA; d_call: NA; v_call: TRBV2; cdr3_nt: TGTGCCAGCAGTCTCCGGGACACAGAACAAGAGACCCAGTACTTC; cdr3_aa: CASSLRDTEQETQYF
j_call: TRBJ1-1; clone_size: NA; d_call: TRBD1; v_call: TRBV5-6; cdr3_nt: TGTGCCAGCGGCGATAGGACAGGTGCGGACACTGAAGCTTTCTTT; cdr3_aa: CASGDRTGADTEAFF
j_call: TRBJ1-1; clone_size: NA; d_call: NA; v_call: TRBV6-5; cdr3_nt: TGTGCCAGCAGTTATGGTGCAGGCACTGAAGCTTTCTTT; cdr3_aa: CASSYGAGTEAFF
j_call: TRBJ1-1; clone_size: NA; d_call: NA; v_call: TRBV7-9; cdr3_nt: TGTGCCAGCAGCTTAGGTGGGAGTGAAGTTGCTTTCTTT; cdr3_aa: CASSLGGSEVAFF
j_call: TRBJ2-6; clone_size: NA; d_call: NA; v_call: TRBV5-6; cdr3_nt: TGTGCCAGCAGCCGAAGGACAGCTGGGGCCAACGTCCTGACTTTC; cdr3_aa: CASSRRTAGANVLTF
j_call: TRBJ2-5; clone_size: NA; d_call: NA; v_call: TRBV7-9; cdr3_nt: TGTGCCAGCAGCTTTTTACAGATCGTGACCCAGTACTTC; cdr3_aa: CASSFLQIVTQYF
j_call: TRBJ1-6; clone_size: NA; d_call: TRBD1; v_call: TRBV28; cdr3_nt: TGTGCCAGCAAGACTTGGACAGGGAATTCACCCCTCCACTTT; cdr3_aa: CASKTWTGNSPLHF
j_call: TRBJ1-1; clone_size: NA; d_call: NA; v_call: TRBV12-5; cdr3_nt: TGTGCTAGTGGTTTGCCCTGGGGGCGGCTTTTTAACACTGAAGCTTTCTTT; cdr3_aa: CASGLPWGRLFNTEAFF
j_call: TRBJ1-1; clone_size: NA; d_call: NA; v_call: TRBV5-1; cdr3_nt: TGCGCCAGCAGCTCTGGCCAGCTACTCGCTGCTAGGTACACTGAAGCTTTCTTT; cdr3_aa: CASSSGQLLAARYTEAFF
j_call: TRBJ2-7; clone_size: NA; d_call: NA; v_call: TRBV6-5; cdr3_nt: TGTGCCAGCAGGTATGGTCTGGTTAGAGGCGAGCAGTACTTC; cdr3_aa: CASRYGLVRGEQYF
j_call: TRBJ2-7; clone_size: few; d_call: TRBD1; v_call: TRBV6-5; cdr3_nt: TGTGCCAGCAGCACGGGACAGGCGTTCTCCTACGAGCAGTACTTC; cdr3_aa: CASSTGQAFSYEQYF
j_call: TRBJ1-2; clone_size: NA; d_call: NA; v_call: TRBV14; cdr3_nt: TGTGCCAGCAGCCAAGTTATGGGGGCTGGCTACACCTTC; cdr3_aa: CASSQVMGAGYTF
j_call: TRBJ2-1; clone_size: many; d_call: TRBD2; v_call: TRBV2; cdr3_nt: TGTGCCAGCAGAACACAGCCGGGACTAGCGGGCTCCTACAATGAGCAGTTCTTC; cdr3_aa: CASRTQPGLAGSYNEQFF
j_call: TRBJ1-2; clone_size: NA; d_call: NA; v_call: TRBV5-1; cdr3_nt: TGCGCCAGCAGCTTGGAGGCAGGGGAGTATGGCTACACCTTC; cdr3_aa: CASSLEAGEYGYTF
j_call: TRBJ1-3; clone_size: NA; d_call: NA; v_call: TRBV1; cdr3_nt: TGCACCAGCAATCCTGGAGGCTCTGGAAACACCATATATTTT; cdr3_aa: CTSNPGGSGNTIYF
j_call: TRBJ2-1; clone_size: NA; d_call: TRBD1; v_call: TRBV12-3/TRBV12-4; cdr3_nt: TGTGCCAGCAGTTCGGGACAGCTGAATGAGCAGTTCTTC; cdr3_aa: CASSSGQLNEQFF
j_call: TRBJ2-7; clone_size: NA; d_call: TRBD2; v_call: TRBV5-1; cdr3_nt: TGCGCCAGCAGCGGAACTAGCGGGAGTGGATACGAGCAGTACTTC; cdr3_aa: CASSGTSGSGYEQYF
j_call: TRBJ2-1; clone_size: NA; d_call: TRBD2; v_call: TRBV10-1; cdr3_nt: TGCGCCAGCAGTTCGGCTAGCGGGAGAAGTGAGCAGTTCTTC; cdr3_aa: CASSSASGRSEQFF
j_call: TRBJ2-1; clone_size: NA; d_call: TRBD2; v_call: TRBV28; cdr3_nt: TGTGCCAGCAGTCCGCCGGGACTAGCGGATACAACACCAGAGCAGTTCTTC; cdr3_aa: CASSPPGLADTTPEQFF
j_call: TRBJ2-1; clone_size: NA; d_call: NA; v_call: TRBV7-3; cdr3_nt: TGTGCCAGCAGCCCCCAGGACGGGAGTTTCGATGAGCAGTTCTTC; cdr3_aa: CASSPQDGSFDEQFF
j_call: TRBJ1-2; clone_size: NA; d_call: NA; v_call: TRBV10-2; cdr3_nt: TGCGCCAGCAGTGACCATGGGGCGTTTGGCACCTTC; cdr3_aa: CASSDHGAFGTF
j_call: TRBJ2-6; clone_size: NA; d_call: NA; v_call: TRBV18; cdr3_nt: TGTGCCAGCTCACCACTCAGCTCTGGGGCCAACGTCCTGACTTTC; cdr3_aa: CASSPLSSGANVLTF
j_call: TRBJ1-5; clone_size: NA; d_call: TRBD1; v_call: TRBV27; cdr3_nt: TGTGCCAGCGGGACAGGGCCTCAGCCCCAGCATTTT; cdr3_aa: CASGTGPQPQHF
j_call: TRBJ2-2; clone_size: few; d_call: TRBD1; v_call: TRBV11-1; cdr3_nt: TGTGCCAGCTCGGCGACAGGGCCCGGGGAGCTGTTTTTT; cdr3_aa: CASSATGPGELFF
j_call: TRBJ1-5; clone_size: NA; d_call: NA; v_call: TRBV19; cdr3_nt: TGTGCCAGCTCCCGGGGGGGGAGGGGTAGCAATCAGCCCCAGCATTTT; cdr3_aa: CASSRGGRGSNQPQHF
j_call: TRBJ1-5; clone_size: NA; d_call: TRBD1; v_call: TRBV4-1; cdr3_nt: TGCGCCAGCAGCCAATTTTTACAGGGGGATAGCAATCAGCCCCAGCATTTT; cdr3_aa: CASSQFLQGDSNQPQHF
j_call: TRBJ1-5; clone_size: few; d_call: NA; v_call: TRBV7-8; cdr3_nt: TGTGCCAGCAGCTTACTGTACAATCAGCCCCAGCATTTT; cdr3_aa: CASSLLYNQPQHF
j_call: TRBJ1-5; clone_size: NA; d_call: TRBD1; v_call: TRBV30; cdr3_nt: TGTGCCTGGAGTGTAGACAGGGATCAGCCCCAGCATTTT; cdr3_aa: CAWSVDRDQPQHF
j_call: TRBJ1-1; clone_size: NA; d_call: NA; v_call: TRBV6-5; cdr3_nt: TGTGCCAGCAGTTTTGGGGTACAGGGGAACACTGAAGCTTTCTTT; cdr3_aa: CASSFGVQGNTEAFF
j_call: TRBJ1-3; clone_size: NA; d_call: TRBD1; v_call: TRBV5-4; cdr3_nt: TGTGCCAGCAGCTTAGAGGGGGCATTTGGAAACACCATATATTTT; cdr3_aa: CASSLEGAFGNTIYF
j_call: TRBJ2-1; clone_size: NA; d_call: NA; v_call: TRBV3-1/TRBV3-2; cdr3_nt: TGTGCCAGCAGCGAGATAGCGGGTATCGGGGGGCACTACAATGAGCAGTTCTTC; cdr3_aa: CASSEIAGIGGHYNEQFF
j_call: TRBJ1-1; clone_size: few; d_call: NA; v_call: TRBV11-3; cdr3_nt: TGTGCCAGCAGCTTAGATCGGGGAGACACTGAAGCTTTCTTT; cdr3_aa: CASSLDRGDTEAFF
j_call: TRBJ2-1; clone_size: NA; d_call: TRBD2; v_call: TRBV11-2; cdr3_nt: TGTGCCAGCAGCTCCCGGACTAGCGGGTCTGGAAATGAGCAGTTCTTC; cdr3_aa: CASSSRTSGSGNEQFF
j_call: TRBJ2-3; clone_size: once; d_call: NA; v_call: TRBV2; cdr3_nt: TGTGCCAGCAGGAACGTGGGGCAGGAAGCGACGCAGTATTTT; cdr3_aa: CASRNVGQEATQYF
j_call: TRBJ1-2; clone_size: NA; d_call: NA; v_call: TRBV28; cdr3_nt: TGTGCCAGCAGTTTCGGCAGGTCGGTCGATGGCTACACCTTC; cdr3_aa: CASSFGRSVDGYTF
j_call: TRBJ1-5; clone_size: NA; d_call: TRBD1; v_call: TRBV30; cdr3_nt: TGTGCCTGGAGTGTACAGGGACAGGGTAATCAGCCCCAGCATTTT; cdr3_aa: CAWSVQGQGNQPQHF
j_call: TRBJ2-3; clone_size: NA; d_call: TRBD2; v_call: TRBV9; cdr3_nt: TGTGCCAGCAGCACCAGCGGGGGGAGCACAGATACGCAGTATTTT; cdr3_aa: CASSTSGGSTDTQYF
j_call: TRBJ2-4; clone_size: NA; d_call: TRBD2; v_call: TRBV5-8; cdr3_nt: TGTGCCAGCAGGACAGGGGCTAGCGGGGGGATCAACATTCAGTACTTC; cdr3_aa: CASRTGASGGINIQYF
j_call: TRBJ1-1; clone_size: few; d_call: TRBD1; v_call: TRBV5-1; cdr3_nt: TGCGCCAGCAGCTCCCGGGACAGGGAGGACACTGAAGCTTTCTTT; cdr3_aa: CASSSRDREDTEAFF
j_call: TRBJ1-5; clone_size: NA; d_call: NA; v_call: TRBV18; cdr3_nt: TGTGCCAGCTCATTACAGGAACGCAATCAGCCCCAGCATTTT; cdr3_aa: CASSLQERNQPQHF
j_call: TRBJ1-2; clone_size: NA; d_call: TRBD1; v_call: TRBV19; cdr3_nt: TGTGCCAGTAGTATTGGTATAGGGGGCAGCTATGGCTACACCTTC; cdr3_aa: CASSIGIGGSYGYTF
j_call: TRBJ1-1; clone_size: NA; d_call: NA; v_call: TRBV12-3/TRBV12-4; cdr3_nt: TGTGCCAGCAGTTCTACACGGCTCGGGGCTTTCTTT; cdr3_aa: CASSSTRLGAFF
j_call: TRBJ1-2; clone_size: NA; d_call: NA; v_call: TRBV7-6; cdr3_nt: TGTGCCAGCAGCTTAGCCCGGACTGGCTATGGCTACACCTTC; cdr3_aa: CASSLARTGYGYTF
j_call: TRBJ1-3; clone_size: NA; d_call: TRBD1; v_call: TRBV5-4; cdr3_nt: TGTGCCAGCAGCTTGGAGGGGGCAAGACAGAATCAACCTGGAAACACCATATATTTT; cdr3_aa: CASSLEGARQNQPGNTIYF